Listed here are 7 T cell receptor beta chains from one sample, sequenced in a study of technical replicates of blood from a few donors. Clones were read by immunoSEQ multiplex PCR, and TCRdb kept only the in-frame ones, dropping some. The repertoire holds around 15,000 clones, with more than 75% as singletons. Sequencing was done on a sample of PBMCs. All receptors come from a human donor in good health.

The CDR3: CASSLGGTNYGYTF. The CDR3 nucleotides are TGTGCCAGCAGCTTGGGCGGTACCAACTATGGCTACACCTTC. V is TRBV5-4 and J is TRBJ1-2; D is ambiguous. CDR1 SGHNT and CDR2 YYREEE come from the germline V gene (reference sequence). Trimming took off 0 bases at V and 2 bases at J, with 8 bases between the two ends. The CDR3 has 14 residues.

This clone came up once. The chain uses TRBV28 and TRBJ2-5; D may be TRBD1 (6 bases). The CDR3 spans 16 residues. Trimming stripped 3 bases from V and 0 bases from J, with 14 bases between. Germline CDR1 MDHEN, CDR2 SYDVKM. DNA of the CDR3: TGTGCCAGCAGTTTCCCAACCGGGACACACCAAGAGACCCAGTACTTC. The encoded protein is CASSFPTGTHQETQYF. Filled out from reference TRBV28 and TRBJ2-5, the complete variable domain reads DVKVTQSSRYLVKRTGEKVFLECVQDMDHENMFWYRQDPGLGLRLIYFSYDVKMKEKGDIPEGYSVSREKKERFSLILESASTNQTSMYLCASSFPTGTHQETQYFGPGTRLLVL.

V and J are TRBV19 and TRBJ2-7; 9 bases align to TRBD2. Germline CDR1 and CDR2: LNHDA and SQIVND (reference sequence). V trimming: 3 bases; J trimming: 9 bases; junction bases outside the gene matches: 24. The CDR3 sequence is 19 residues long. CDR3 amino acids: CASSMIAVDSGSGTLVQYF. CDR3 nucleotide sequence: TGTGCCAGTAGTATGATAGCGGTGGATAGCGGGAGCGGTACCCTTGTGCAGTACTTC.

This clone counts as medium-sized. The chain uses TRBV25-1 and TRBJ2-2, with 8 bases that match TRBD1. The CDR3 sequence is 14 residues long. Germline CDR1 MGHDK, CDR2 SYGVNS. V lost 3 bases, J lost 3 bases, and 0 bases stayed unmatched. CDR3 in amino acids: CASSEDRDTGELFF. The CDR3, as DNA: TGTGCCAGCAGTGAGGACAGGGACACCGGGGAGCTGTTTTTT.

V and J are TRBV30 and TRBJ2-3, with D maybe TRBD2 (5 bases). This CDR3 comprises 18 residues. Germline CDR1 reads GTSNPN; CDR2 reads SVGIG (reference sequence). V was cut by 0 bases and J by 3 bases, with 22 bases left in between. The DNA for the CDR3 is TGTGCCTGGAGTGTACCAGAGGGCTCCGACCGATGGACAGATACGCAGTATTTT. Its protein is CAWSVPEGSDRWTDTQYF.

The chain couples TRBV19 to TRBJ2-1, with TRBD2 identical over 7 bases. This CDR3 is 18 amino acids long. V lost 5 bases to trimming and J lost 0 bases; unmatched junction nucleotides: 13. Germline CDR1 and CDR2: LNHDA and SQIVND (reference sequence). The CDR3 sequence is CASSVGGLAGYSYNEQFF. CDR3 sequence (DNA): TGTGCCAGTAGTGTGGGGGGGTTGGCGGGATACTCCTACAATGAGCAGTTCTTC. Using reference TRBV19 and TRBJ2-1 for the parts outside the CDR3, the full variable domain is DGGITQSPKYLFRKEGQNVTLSCEQNLNHDAMYWYRQDPGQGLRLIYYSQIVNDFQKGDIAEGYSVSREKKESFPLTVTSAQKNPTAFYLCASSVGGLAGYSYNEQFFGPGTRLTVL.

The chain is built from TRBV5-1 and TRBJ1-4; D unclear. The V end was cut by 4 bases, the J end by 4 bases, with 5 bases between. This CDR3 has 12 amino acids. CDR1 SGHRS and CDR2 YFSETQ come from the germline V gene. The DNA of the CDR3 is TGCGCCAGCAGCCCTAATAATGAAAAACTGTTTTTT. Translating gives CASSPNNEKLFF.